The 31 T cell receptor beta chains in this list originate from one sample, sequenced in a study of OX40 agonist ivuxolimab in advanced cancers. The data were produced by immunoSEQ multiplex PCR, yet TCRdb's version contains in-frame clones alone and is incomplete. The sample lists roughly 67,000 clones; 80% to 90% were seen once. The sample in question was CD4+ or CD8+ T cells sorted from blood, obtained in a trial of the OX40 agonist ivuxolimab. Receptors were obtained from an adult with an advanced solid tumor such as melanoma, head and neck, liver or kidney cancer.

This clone was found once. The chain recombines TRBV28 with TRBJ2-1; 10 bases align to TRBD2. Trimming at V came to 4 bases and at J to 1 base, leaving 13 bases not matched to a gene. The CDR3 extends over 19 amino acids. Germline CDR1 reads MDHEN; CDR2 reads SYDVKM. CDR3 protein: CASSSSVWSGRGSYNEQFF. CDR3 nucleotide sequence: TGTGCCAGCAGTTCATCCGTCTGGAGCGGGAGGGGGTCCTACAATGAGCAGTTCTTC.

The V call is TRBV5-6, the J call TRBJ1-3; no clear D. The CDR3 is 13 residues long. V lost 4 bases to trimming and J lost 1 base, with 6 bases between them. Germline values: CDR1 SGHDT, CDR2 YYEEEE. This CDR3 is CASSLGSGNTIYF. The CDR3 DNA reads as TGTGCCAGCAGCCTGGGGTCTGGAAACACCATATATTTT.

The chain couples TRBV25-1 to TRBJ1-3; D remains unclear. The V end lost 0 bases, the J end lost 3 bases, and 9 bases lay between the germline ends. The germline gives CDR1 MGHDK, CDR2 SYGVNS. The CDR3 runs 15 residues. CDR3 DNA sequence: TGTGCCAGCAGTGAATATTGGGGAGGTGGAAACACCATATATTTT. This encodes CASSEYWGGGNTIYF.

The chain joins TRBV4-2 to TRBJ2-1; 9 bases match TRBD2. Looked up from germline, CDR1 is LGHNA and CDR2 is YNFKEQ. The trim removed 0 bases at V and 2 bases at J, leaving 8 bases unmatched. The CDR3 is 18 amino acids. CDR3 nucleotides: TGTGCCAGCAGCCAAGATCAAGCGGCGGGGGGGCCCTACAATGAGCAGTTCTTC. It translates to CASSQDQAAGGPYNEQFF.

The rearrangement links TRBV7-9 to TRBJ1-1, with TRBD1 matching 9 bases. There are 14 residues in the CDR3. Per the germline V gene, CDR1 is SEHNR and CDR2 is FQNEAQ (reference sequence). The trim removed 7 bases at V and 2 bases at J, leaving 5 bases unmatched. CDR3 protein: CASTRDRVNTEAFF. CDR3 nucleotides: TGTGCCAGCACCCGGGACAGGGTCAACACTGAAGCTTTCTTT.

The chain combines TRBV10-2 with TRBJ1-1, with D perhaps TRBD1 (5 bases). The CDR3 contains 12 residues. Germline values: CDR1 WSHSY, CDR2 SAAADI. V lost 8 bases and J 4 bases, leaving 11 bases between the germline ends. CDR3 protein: CASDNRGTEAFF. CDR3 in DNA: TGCGCCAGCGATAATAGGGGCACTGAAGCTTTCTTT.

The chain uses TRBV15 and TRBJ1-2, with no clear D. This CDR3 is 14 amino acids long. V was shortened by 0 bases and J by 8 bases, with 13 bases between the two germline ends. The V gene's germline CDR1 is LNHNV and CDR2 YYDKDF (reference sequence). CDR3 residues: CATSRDLSTEGYTF. The CDR3 DNA is TGTGCCACCAGCAGAGATCTGAGTACGGAAGGCTACACCTTC.

The V and J genes are TRBV2 and TRBJ1-5; D is uncertain. CDR1 and CDR2 from the germline V gene are SNHLY and FYNNEI. The CDR3 extends over 15 amino acids. The V end was cut by 7 bases, the J end by 7 bases, with 20 bases between. The CDR3 protein is CASTLITGSGQPQHF. CDR3 sequence (DNA): TGTGCCAGCACCCTGATAACGGGGTCGGGACAGCCCCAGCATTTT. The variable domain in full, with the rest retrieved from reference TRBV2 and TRBJ1-5, is EPEVTQTPSHQVTQMGQEVILRCVPISNHLYFYWYRQILGQKVEFLVSFYNNEISEKSEIFDDQFSVERPDGSNFTLKIRSTKLEDSAMYFCASTLITGSGQPQHFGDGTRLSIL.

V usage is TRBV7-9 and J usage is TRBJ1-2; D is uncertain. Germline V CDR1 and CDR2: SEHNR, FQNEAQ (reference sequence). The CDR3 is made up of 14 amino acids. V dropped 5 bases and J dropped 6 bases, with 16 bases sitting between them. The CDR3 sequence is CASSPDNPGNGYTF. DNA for the CDR3: TGTGCCAGCAGCCCCGACAACCCGGGAAATGGCTACACCTTC.

This chain links TRBV4-1 with TRBJ2-1, with 9 nucleotides matching TRBD1. Trimming removed 0 bases from V and 2 bases from J; junction bases left unmatched: 5. CDR3 length equals 17 residues. Germline CDR1 reads MGHRA; CDR2 reads YSYEKL. In DNA form, the CDR3 reads TGCGCCAGCAGCCAAGAACAGACAGGGGGGACCTACAATGAGCAGTTCTTC. It yields the protein CASSQEQTGGTYNEQFF.

There are a few counts of this clone. The J gene is TRBJ1-5, the V gene TRBV4-1; D is possibly TRBD1 (5 bases). Germline V lookup: CDR1 MGHRA, CDR2 YSYEKL. With 4 bases removed from V and 8 bases from J, the gap between germline ends came to 15 bases. The CDR3 consists of 14 residues. This CDR3 is CASSLVGAGEPQHF. The CDR3 nucleotides are TGCGCCAGCAGCCTCGTCGGGGCGGGGGAGCCCCAGCATTTT.

The chain joins TRBV2 to TRBJ1-6; 9 positions match TRBD1. Per the germline V gene, CDR1 is SNHLY and CDR2 is FYNNEI. The CDR3 runs 15 residues. The V and J ends lost 4 bases and 6 bases, in that order; junction bases with no gene match: 4. CDR3 sequence (DNA): TGTGCCAGCAGTGGACAGGGGGTAGGTAATTCACCCCTCCACTTT. It encodes CASSGQGVGNSPLHF.

The chain is built from TRBV19 and TRBJ1-5; TRBD1 is a possible D gene (6 bases). This CDR3 region has 14 residues. Germline CDR1 LNHDA, CDR2 SQIVND (reference sequence). The V end was cut by 8 bases, the J end by 2 bases, with 13 bases between. CDR3 amino acids: CASGGQQGNQPQHF. CDR3 DNA: TGTGCCAGTGGTGGACAGCAGGGCAATCAGCCCCAGCATTTT.

The rearrangement uses TRBV11-2 and TRBJ1-5; weak D call: TRBD1 (6 bases). V was trimmed by 5 bases and J by 0 bases, leaving 11 bases between them. The CDR3 length is 15 residues. Per the germline V gene, CDR1 is SGHAT and CDR2 is FQNNGV. In nucleotides, the CDR3 is TGTGCCAGCAGCCGTGGACAGAATAGCAATCAGCCCCAGCATTTT. It encodes CASSRGQNSNQPQHF.

In its sample, this clone was seen a few times. V gene TRBV7-8 combines with J gene TRBJ1-4, with TRBD1 matching over 8 bases. The CDR3 sequence is 15 residues long. Germline V gives CDR1 SGHVS, CDR2 FQNEAQ. V trimming: 5 bases; J trimming: 5 bases; junction bases outside the gene matches: 7. The CDR3 DNA sequence: TGTGCCAGCAGCACAGACAGGGGTTCGAATGAAAAACTGTTTTTT. Protein sequence: CASSTDRGSNEKLFF. The complete variable domain, with remaining parts taken from reference TRBV7-8 and TRBJ1-4, reads GAGVSQSPRYKVAKRGQDVALRCDPISGHVSLFWYQQALGQGPEFLTYFQNEAQLDKSGLPSDRFFAERPEGSVSTLKIQRTQQEDSAVYLCASSTDRGSNEKLFFGSGTQLSVL.

V is TRBV9 and J is TRBJ1-4, with 8 bases lining up with TRBD1. The CDR3 consists of 18 residues. V lost 4 bases and J lost 2; bases outside the gene matches: 13. The germline V gene has CDR1 SGDLS and CDR2 YYNGEE. This CDR3 reads CASSPRAGGAGTNEKLFF. For the CDR3, the DNA is TGTGCCAGCAGCCCCCGGGCAGGGGGCGCCGGGACTAATGAAAAACTGTTTTTT.

This chain uses TRBV19 with TRBJ2-1; weak D call: TRBD2 (6 bases). Germline V CDR1 and CDR2: LNHDA, SQIVND (reference sequence). The CDR3 runs to 12 residues. V gave up 5 bases and J gave up 11 bases, with 13 bases separating them. The CDR3: CASSPRDSKQFF. The CDR3 bases are TGTGCCAGTAGTCCTCGGGACTCTAAGCAGTTCTTC.

The sample holds a few counts of this clone. The chain has TRBV10-1 and TRBJ1-2; the D is unclear. Trimming took 8 bases from V and 5 from J, leaving 6 bases between them. The CDR3 has 10 amino acids. Germline V gives CDR1 WNHNN, CDR2 SYGVQD (reference sequence). As DNA, the CDR3 is TGCGCCAGCGGAGATTATGGCTACACCTTC. This translates into CASGDYGYTF.

V gene TRBV18 combines with J gene TRBJ1-3; D unresolved. Germline CDR1 and CDR2: KGHSH and LQKENI. The CDR3 runs to 12 residues. V was trimmed by 2 bases and J by 4 bases, leaving 3 bases between them. CDR3 sequence reads: CASSPLGNTIYF. CDR3 in DNA: TGTGCCAGCTCACCATTAGGAAACACCATATATTTT.

V is TRBV27 and J is TRBJ2-3, with a weak D call TRBD2 (6 bases). V was clipped by 10 bases and J by 3 bases, with 14 bases between them. This CDR3 is 13 amino acids long. The germline gives CDR1 MNHEY, CDR2 SMNVEV (reference sequence). The CDR3 reads CATQMEGTDTQYF. The CDR3 DNA sequence: TGTGCCACACAGATGGAGGGGACAGATACGCAGTATTTT.

The chain couples TRBV27 to TRBJ1-2; TRBD1 matches 7 bases. The CDR3 has 14 amino acids. The V gene's germline CDR1 is MNHEY and CDR2 SMNVEV (reference sequence). After removal of 2 bases from V and 4 bases from J, the junction contained 4 bases not matched to a gene. CDR3 sequence (DNA): TGTGCCAGCAGTTTACGGTCAGGGGGCTATGGCTACACCTTC. Translating gives CASSLRSGGYGYTF.

The J gene is TRBJ1-6, the V gene TRBV2; D is ambiguous. In germline, CDR1 is SNHLY, CDR2 FYNNEI. This CDR3 has 14 amino acids. Trimming took off 8 bases at V and 8 bases at J, with 16 bases between the two ends. CDR3 in DNA: TGTGCCAGCCGGAAGATGGCGGTCGATTCACCCCTCCACTTT. Its protein is CASRKMAVDSPLHF.

The chain uses TRBV19 and TRBJ1-2; D is undetermined. CDR3 length equals 13 residues. V shed 3 bases and J shed 5 bases, with 10 bases lying between them. Germline V gene lookup returns CDR1 LNHDA and CDR2 SQIVND (reference sequence). This chain's CDR3 is CASSIKETYGYTF. Here the CDR3 DNA reads TGTGCCAGTAGTATCAAGGAAACGTATGGCTACACCTTC. The complete variable domain, with remaining parts taken from reference TRBV19 and TRBJ1-2, reads DGGITQSPKYLFRKEGQNVTLSCEQNLNHDAMYWYRQDPGQGLRLIYYSQIVNDFQKGDIAEGYSVSREKKESFPLTVTSAQKNPTAFYLCASSIKETYGYTFGSGTRLTVV.

This clone was counted once. The gene calls are TRBV28 and TRBJ1-2, with a possible D match to TRBD1 (6 bases). V was clipped by 7 bases and J by 8 bases, with 17 bases between them. The CDR3 totals 13 residues. CDR1 and CDR2 (germline): MDHEN, SYDVKM. CDR3 sequence: CASTLMEGGGYTF. Written as DNA, the CDR3 is TGTGCCAGCACCCTAATGGAGGGGGGAGGCTACACCTTC.

The gene calls are TRBV5-1 and TRBJ1-2; D is uncertain. The CDR3 runs 14 residues. V lost 0 bases, J lost 4 bases, and 10 bases lay in between. Germline values: CDR1 SGHRS, CDR2 YFSETQ. Here the CDR3 reads CASSLAGVPYGYTF. CDR3 DNA: TGCGCCAGCAGCTTGGCTGGGGTGCCCTATGGCTACACCTTC.

V and J are TRBV7-3 and TRBJ2-2, with unresolved D. The CDR3 sequence is 14 residues long. The V end lost 3 bases, the J end lost 5 bases, and 10 bases lay between the germline ends. Looked up from germline, CDR1 is SGHTA and CDR2 is FQGTGA. The CDR3 sequence is CASSFGGTTGELFF. CDR3 sequence (DNA): TGTGCCAGCAGCTTTGGCGGAACTACCGGGGAGCTGTTTTTT.

The V and J genes are TRBV6-1 and TRBJ2-2; 10 bases are a match to TRBD1. This CDR3 is 14 amino acids long. Germline assignment: CDR1 MNHNS and CDR2 SASEGT. The trim removed 0 bases at V and 15 bases at J, leaving 7 bases unmatched. CDR3 DNA: TGTGCCAGCAGTGAAGCGGGGAAGGGACAGGGGATGTTTTTT. Residues: CASSEAGKGQGMFF.

This clone has a count of ten or more. The rearrangement links TRBV19 to TRBJ1-5, with D possibly being TRBD1 (6 bases). The V end was cut by 5 bases, the J end by 7 bases, with 12 bases between. CDR1 is LNHDA, CDR2 SQIVND, per germline (reference sequence). The CDR3 consists of 13 residues. The CDR3 is CASSQGLQQPQHF. CDR3 in DNA: TGTGCCAGTAGTCAGGGGCTACAGCAGCCCCAGCATTTT.

The chain recombines TRBV18 with TRBJ2-7; D remains unclear. Germline V gives CDR1 KGHSH, CDR2 LQKENI. Trimming cost V 4 bases and J 3 bases, with 13 bases left between them. CDR3 length: 14 amino acids. The chain's CDR3 is CASSRGLLGYEQYF. The CDR3 DNA is TGTGCCAGCTCACGTGGCTTGCTAGGCTACGAGCAGTACTTC.

The chain joins TRBV7-9 to TRBJ1-1, with a weak D call TRBD1 (5 bases). This CDR3 comprises 14 residues. CDR1 is SEHNR, CDR2 FQNEAQ, per germline (reference sequence). Trimming cost V 1 base and J 5 bases, with 11 bases left between them. The CDR3 DNA is TGTGCCAGCAGCTTAGAGCAGGGTCAAACTGAAGCTTTCTTT. It specifies CASSLEQGQTEAFF.

The chain couples TRBV18 to TRBJ2-6; D gene uncertain. Trimming stripped 6 bases from V and 0 bases from J, with 6 bases between. The germline gives CDR1 KGHSH, CDR2 LQKENI. CDR3 size: 14 residues. This chain's CDR3 is CASSTDSGANVLTF. In DNA, the CDR3 is TGTGCCAGCTCCACAGACTCTGGGGCCAACGTCCTGACTTTC.